A single sample gave rise to the 17 T cell receptor beta chains below, sequenced in a study of OX40 agonist ivuxolimab in advanced cancers. The library was produced with the immunoSEQ multiplex PCR assay. TCRdb took this table from immuneACCESS and kept in-frame rearrangements with V and J called. Such tables lack part of the clones; where checked against another copy, unresolved V genes explain under half of the gap, and the rest is unexplained. This sample gives about 79,000 clones in total; around 90% of them show up just once. The ten largest make up around 6.5% of the sample. The input for sequencing was CD4+ or CD8+ T cells sorted from blood, taken in a trial of the OX40 agonist ivuxolimab. These TCRs come from an adult with an advanced solid tumor such as melanoma, head and neck, liver or kidney cancer.

This chain joins TRBV5-4 and TRBJ1-3; no definite D call. The CDR3 spans 15 residues. Germline V gene sequence: CDR1 SGHNT, CDR2 YYREEE (reference sequence). The V gene lost 0 bases and the J gene lost 4 bases, with 11 bases spanning the gap. DNA for the CDR3: TGTGCCAGCAGCTTGGAAGGGCCGGGGGGAAACACCATATATTTT. Its translation is CASSLEGPGGNTIYF.

The chain joins TRBV5-1 to TRBJ1-1, with D maybe TRBD1 (6 bases). Germline loops: CDR1 SGHRS, CDR2 YFSETQ. V lost 7 bases and J lost 1, with 11 bases in between. The CDR3 spans 13 residues. The CDR3, as DNA: TGCGCCAGCTCAGCGGGGGCGAACACTGAAGCTTTCTTT. It yields the protein CASSAGANTEAFF.

The chain uses TRBV4-1 and TRBJ2-3, with TRBD2 identical over 10 bases. Germline CDR1 is MGHRA and CDR2 is YSYEKL. With 2 bases clipped from V and 1 base from J, the junction kept 12 bases outside the gene matches. The CDR3 is made up of 19 amino acids. Written as DNA, the CDR3 is TGCGCCAGCAGCCAAAAAAGCGGGAGGGCCAGATATGGCACAGATACGCAGTATTTT. Translated: CASSQKSGRARYGTDTQYF.

V gene TRBV6-5 combines with J gene TRBJ2-7; TRBD2 aligns across 13 bases. V gave up 5 bases and J gave up 7 bases; unmatched junction bases: 5. CDR3 length: 14 residues. In germline, CDR1 is MNHEY, CDR2 SVGAGI. The CDR3 loop reads CASSVLAGGYEQYF. The CDR3 coding sequence is TGTGCCAGCAGTGTACTAGCGGGAGGGTATGAGCAGTACTTC.

The V and J genes are TRBV19 and TRBJ2-2; TRBD1 or TRBD2 may be the D gene (6 bases each). Germline V gene sequence: CDR1 LNHDA, CDR2 SQIVND (reference sequence). The CDR3 consists of 14 residues. V dropped 6 bases and J dropped 5 bases, with 13 bases sitting between them. In DNA, the CDR3 is TGTGCCAGTAGCTTGGGGGGCTATACCGGGGAGCTGTTTTTT. Translation: CASSLGGYTGELFF.

The chain has TRBV9 and TRBJ2-7, with a tentative D call TRBD2 (5 bases). Looked up from germline, CDR1 is SGDLS and CDR2 is YYNGEE. The germline V and J ends were trimmed by 0 bases and 0 bases, with 13 bases remaining between them. The CDR3 loop spans 16 amino acids. In DNA form, the CDR3 reads TGTGCCAGCAGCGTAGGACCGAGCGGTAACTCCTACGAGCAGTACTTC. As protein: CASSVGPSGNSYEQYF.

The rearrangement joins TRBV7-9 to TRBJ1-1; D is perhaps TRBD1 (5 bases). The CDR3 is 12 residues long. Germline V gene data show CDR1 as SEHNR and CDR2 as FQNEAQ (reference sequence). V lost 5 bases to trimming and J lost 13 bases, with 17 bases between them. The CDR3 nucleotides read TGTGCCAGCAGCCCTCCCGGGACGAGGATTTTCTTT. Translating it yields CASSPPGTRIFF.

The rearrangement links TRBV28 to TRBJ2-1, with 12 nucleotides matching TRBD2. Germline V gene lookup returns CDR1 MDHEN and CDR2 SYDVKM. The ends lost 2 bases at V and 6 bases at J; junction bases unmatched: 17. The CDR3 has 20 residues. CDR3 amino acids: CASSLAAAGGRLAGVNEQFF. The CDR3 region has the DNA TGTGCCAGCAGTTTAGCGGCGGCAGGGGGGAGACTAGCGGGAGTCAATGAGCAGTTCTTC.

The chain employs TRBV27 and TRBJ2-3; 13 bases fit TRBD2. V was pared by 1 base and J by 1 base, with 17 bases of the junction left unmatched. This CDR3 contains 22 residues. Germline CDR1 reads MNHEY; CDR2 reads SMNVEV (reference sequence). The CDR3 coding sequence is TGTGCCAGCAGTTTATGGGCGAGAGCATGGACTAGCGGGAGTCGGGGCACAGATACGCAGTATTTT. The encoded protein is CASSLWARAWTSGSRGTDTQYF.

The chain joins TRBV28 to TRBJ2-7; 12 bases line up with TRBD2. From germline, CDR1 is MDHEN and CDR2 SYDVKM. V trimming: 6 bases; J trimming: 4 bases; junction bases outside the gene matches: 1. This CDR3 contains 13 residues. The CDR3 is CASRLAGGYEQYF. The CDR3 DNA reads TGTGCCAGCAGGCTAGCGGGAGGGTACGAGCAGTACTTC.

The CDR3 DNA is TGTGCCAGCAGTCCTCGAAGCGGGACGACCAGAGATACGCAGTATTTT. This encodes CASSPRSGTTRDTQYF. V is TRBV27 and J is TRBJ2-3; TRBD2 matches 7 bases. CDR3 length: 16 residues. Germline V gives CDR1 MNHEY, CDR2 SMNVEV (reference sequence). J was trimmed by 5 bases and V by 5 bases; bases with no gene match: 13.

The genes are TRBV19 and TRBJ2-1; 10 nucleotides align to TRBD2. J gave up 6 bases and V 5 bases, and 7 bases lay outside the gene matches. From germline, CDR1 is LNHDA and CDR2 SQIVND (reference sequence). The length of the CDR3 is 15 residues. CDR3 DNA sequence: TGTGCCAGTAGTGCAGTGGGACTAGCGAGCAATGAGCAGTTCTTC. Translated, it gives CASSAVGLASNEQFF.

The gene calls are TRBV6-1 and TRBJ1-1; tentatively, D is TRBD1 (5 bases). Germline V gene data show CDR1 as MNHNS and CDR2 as SASEGT. V gave up 2 bases and J gave up 2 bases, with 12 bases separating them. The CDR3 consists of 15 residues. CDR3 protein: CASSERRGGNTEAFF. As DNA, the CDR3 is TGTGCCAGCAGTGAAAGAAGGGGAGGAAACACTGAAGCTTTCTTT.

The rearrangement joins TRBV28 to TRBJ1-1, with D perhaps TRBD1 (5 bases). The CDR3 totals 15 residues. Per germline, CDR1 MDHEN and CDR2 SYDVKM. V was clipped by 4 bases and J by 3 bases, with 15 bases between them. This CDR3 is CASSSLGTVDTEAFF. In DNA form, the CDR3 reads TGTGCCAGCAGTTCCTTGGGGACTGTGGACACTGAAGCTTTCTTT.

The chain uses TRBV11-3 and TRBJ2-3; 7 nucleotides align to TRBD2. There are 14 residues in the CDR3. Trimming took 5 bases from V and 6 from J; bases not matched to a gene: 8. CDR1 and CDR2 from the germline V gene are SGHNT and YENEEA. The CDR3 is CASSARGLTDTQYF. DNA of the CDR3: TGTGCCAGCAGCGCACGGGGACTAACCGATACGCAGTATTTT. Together with reference TRBV11-3 and TRBJ2-3, the CDR3 gives the full variable domain: EAGVVQSPRYKIIEKKQPVAFWCNPISGHNTLYWYLQNLGQGPELLIRYENEEAVDDSQLPKDRFSAERLKGVDSTLKIQPAELGDSAVYLCASSARGLTDTQYFGPGTRLTVL.

This clone came up once. The gene calls are TRBV30 and TRBJ2-7; 7 bases are shared with TRBD2. The CDR3 runs to 15 residues. Germline values: CDR1 GTSNPN, CDR2 SVGIG (reference sequence). The V and J ends lost 2 bases and 7 bases, in that order; junction bases with no gene match: 14. Here the CDR3 reads CAWSIYGGRVGEQYF. CDR3 coding DNA: TGTGCCTGGAGTATATATGGCGGGAGAGTTGGTGAGCAGTACTTC. Variable domain in full (rest from reference TRBV30 and TRBJ2-7): SQTIHQWPATLVQPVGSPLSLECTVEGTSNPNLYWYRQAAGRGLQLLFYSVGIGQISSEVPQNLSASRPQDRQFILSSKKLLLSDSGFYLCAWSIYGGRVGEQYFGPGTRLTVT.

V and J are TRBV6-5 and TRBJ2-1; TRBD2 aligns across 8 bases. CDR1 and CDR2 (germline): MNHEY, SVGAGI. V was clipped by 6 bases and J by 6 bases; unmatched bases: 10. This CDR3 contains 15 residues. The CDR3: CASSPETSARNEQFF. DNA of the CDR3: TGTGCCAGCAGCCCCGAGACTAGCGCCCGCAATGAGCAGTTCTTC.